The sequence of this TCR beta chain was determined in a study of cytomegalovirus exposure and HLA in healthy donors. Study-level findings and limits: Immune exposure information comprised only CMV serostatus. Follow-up analysis found HLA locus-dependent TCR association rates, highest for DRB1 and lowest for HLA-C.

With respect to this clone: What it binds is unknown.

The CDR3 totals 13 residues. Primers for the PCR totalled 60 Vbeta and 13 Jbeta. Generated by immunoSEQ multiplex PCR, the TCRdb table keeps only in-frame clones and is missing some. The sample yields some 150,000 clones, 65% to 90% seen once. Participants comprised healthy donors of bone marrow. Whereas donors were nominally healthy upon sampling, unrecorded immune exposures were probable. Source material: PBMCs. The chain carries TRBV12-2 and TRBJ1-5. TRBV12-2 is described as a pseudogene. The receptor comes from a woman aged 25-40 years in good health and CMV-seronegative. The CDR3 DNA is TGTGCAAGCGCGGGGGAGGGGAATCAGCCCCAGCATTTT. Protein product: CASAGEGNQPQHF.